Presented here are 11 T cell receptor beta chains from one specimen sequenced in a study of blood T cell repertoires in COVID-19. Here immunoSEQ multiplex PCR was the method, and the copy in TCRdb shows in-frame clones only, minus some. The repertoire holds nearly 90,000 clones, 88% seen once, with around 0.47% in the top ten. What was sequenced was peripheral blood. The source of these receptors is a man aged 55 to 70 with acute or convalescent COVID-19.

The chain combines TRBV14 with TRBJ2-5; 10 bases are shared with TRBD1. There are 15 residues in the CDR3. After removal of 6 bases from V and 5 bases from J, the junction contained 9 bases not matched to a gene. Germline assignment: CDR1 SGHDN and CDR2 FVKESK. The CDR3 bases are TGTGCCAGCAGTCCGGGACAGGGGTTCGGGGAGACCCAGTACTTC. This codes for CASSPGQGFGETQYF.

The V and J genes are TRBV18 and TRBJ2-2, with a tentative D call TRBD2 (5 bases). Per the germline V gene, CDR1 is KGHSH and CDR2 is LQKENI. V was shortened by 5 bases and J by 4 bases, with 11 bases between the two germline ends. The CDR3 contains 14 residues. CDR3 nucleotide sequence: TGTGCCAGCTCAGCGATAGGGAGCACCGGGGAGCTGTTTTTT. As protein: CASSAIGSTGELFF.

The V and J genes are TRBV9 and TRBJ2-1; tentative D call: TRBD1 (6 bases). CDR3 length: 14 residues. The germline CDR1 and CDR2 sequences are SGDLS and YYNGEE. V gave up 0 bases and J gave up 8 bases, with 12 bases separating them. CDR3 sequence: CASSVAQGIYEQFF. CDR3 coding DNA: TGTGCCAGCAGCGTAGCCCAGGGGATCTATGAGCAGTTCTTC.

The chain employs TRBV12-2 and TRBJ1-4. TRBV12-2 is marked as a pseudogene. The CDR3 consists of 16 residues. CDR3 DNA sequence: TGTGCAAGTCGCTTAGGCCCGGGGGGAACTAATGAAAAACTGTTTTTT. Its translation is CASRLGPGGTNEKLFF.

The chain has TRBV6-5 and TRBJ2-3; D possibly corresponds to TRBD2 (5 bases). V lost 5 bases and J lost 5, with 5 bases in between. The CDR3 totals 11 residues. From germline, CDR1 is MNHEY and CDR2 SVGAGI. CDR3 bases: TGTGCCAGCAGTCGGGAAGATACGCAGTATTTT. Its translation: CASSREDTQYF.

DNA for the CDR3: TGTGCCATCAGCCCCGGGACTAACGAGAATGAGCAGTTCTTC. Its protein product is CAISPGTNENEQFF. The V and J genes are TRBV10-3 and TRBJ2-1, with 7 bases that match TRBD2. The CDR3 loop spans 14 amino acids. Looked up from germline, CDR1 is ENHRY and CDR2 is SYGVKD. J was trimmed by 7 bases and V by 6 bases; bases with no gene match: 9.

The chain links TRBV3-1 (or the pseudogene TRBV3-2) to TRBJ1-5; D perhaps matches TRBD1 (6 bases). V lost 6 bases and J 4 bases, leaving 16 bases between the germline ends. The CDR3 consists of 15 residues. Germline V gene sequence: CDR1 LGHDT, CDR2 YNNKEL (reference sequence). CDR3 sequence (DNA): TGTGCCAGCAGAGCAGGGGTGTGGAGAAATCAGCCCCAGCATTTT. Translating gives CASRAGVWRNQPQHF.

The chain is built from TRBV6-5 and TRBJ1-2, with 9 bases matching TRBD1. Per germline, CDR1 MNHEY and CDR2 SVGAGI. After removal of 6 bases from V and 3 bases from J, the junction contained 2 bases not matched to a gene. The CDR3 spans 13 residues. The CDR3 loop is CASSRDRDYGYTF. As DNA, the CDR3 is TGTGCCAGCAGCCGGGACAGGGACTATGGCTACACCTTC.

This clone has more than one count but fewer than ten. The chain uses TRBV28 and TRBJ1-5; D not certain. The V end lost 5 bases, the J end lost 6 bases, and 14 bases lay between the germline ends. Germline CDR1 is MDHEN and CDR2 is SYDVKM. The CDR3 covers 14 residues. The chain's CDR3 is CASSQSQERQPQHF. CDR3 nucleotides: TGTGCCAGCAGTCAGTCGCAAGAACGTCAGCCCCAGCATTTT.

The rearrangement uses TRBV10-2 and TRBJ2-2; TRBD2 agrees at 12 bases. The germline gives CDR1 WSHSY, CDR2 SAAADI. The CDR3 extends over 17 amino acids. Unmatched junction bases numbered 9, after V lost 6 bases and J lost 4 bases. CDR3 in DNA: TGCGCCAGCAGGCGACTAGCGGGAGACGCGGGCACCGGGGAGCTGTTTTTT. This codes for CASRRLAGDAGTGELFF.

This clone came up once. This sequence joins TRBV5-4 and TRBJ2-1; TRBD2 matches at 14 bases. Per germline, CDR1 SGHNT and CDR2 YYREEE (reference sequence). Trimming cost V 4 bases and J 4 bases; bases outside gene matches: 7. This CDR3 is built from 17 residues. CDR3 nucleotide sequence: TGTGCCAGCAGCAAGGGACTAGCGGGGGACCCATACAATGAGCAGTTCTTC. This translates into CASSKGLAGDPYNEQFF.